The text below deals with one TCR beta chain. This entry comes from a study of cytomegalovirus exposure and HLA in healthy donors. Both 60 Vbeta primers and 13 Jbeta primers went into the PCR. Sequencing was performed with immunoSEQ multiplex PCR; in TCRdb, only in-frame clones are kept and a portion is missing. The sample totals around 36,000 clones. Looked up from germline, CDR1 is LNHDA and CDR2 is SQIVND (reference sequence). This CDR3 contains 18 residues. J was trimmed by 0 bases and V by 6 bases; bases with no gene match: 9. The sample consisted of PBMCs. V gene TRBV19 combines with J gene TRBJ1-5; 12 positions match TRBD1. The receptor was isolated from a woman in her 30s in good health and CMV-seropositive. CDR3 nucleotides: TGTGCCAGTAGACCCGGGACAGGGGGCATTAATAGCAATCAGCCCCAGCATTTT. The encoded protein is CASRPGTGGINSNQPQHF. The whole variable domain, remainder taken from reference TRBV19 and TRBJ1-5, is DGGITQSPKYLFRKEGQNVTLSCEQNLNHDAMYWYRQDPGQGLRLIYYSQIVNDFQKGDIAEGYSVSREKKESFPLTVTSAQKNPTAFYLCASRPGTGGINSNQPQHFGDGTRLSIL.